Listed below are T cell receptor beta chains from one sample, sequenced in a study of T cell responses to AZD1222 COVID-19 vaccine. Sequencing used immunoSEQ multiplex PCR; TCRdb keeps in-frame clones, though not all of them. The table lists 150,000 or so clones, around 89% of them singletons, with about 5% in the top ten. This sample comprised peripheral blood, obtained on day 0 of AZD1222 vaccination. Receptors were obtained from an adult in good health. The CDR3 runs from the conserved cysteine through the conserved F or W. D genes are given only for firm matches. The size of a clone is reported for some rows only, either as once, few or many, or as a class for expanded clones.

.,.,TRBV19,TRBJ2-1,CASSIGAGINEQFF,TGTGCCAGTAGTATCGGGGCAGGGATCAATGAGCAGTTCTTC
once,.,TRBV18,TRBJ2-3,CASSPLGNTDTQYF,TGTGCCAGCTCACCCCTGGGGAACACAGATACGCAGTATTTT
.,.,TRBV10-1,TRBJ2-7,CASSESVVGEQYF,TGCGCCAGCAGTGAGTCGGTAGTCGGCGAGCAGTACTTC
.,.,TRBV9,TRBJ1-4,CASSVGGGYEKLFF,TGTGCCAGCAGCGTAGGGGGTGGTTATGAAAAACTGTTTTTT
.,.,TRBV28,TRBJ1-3,CASSWYRSSGNTIYF,TGTGCCAGCAGCTGGTACAGGTCTTCTGGAAACACCATATATTTT
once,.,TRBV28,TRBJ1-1,CASSRGGWNTEAFF,TGTGCCAGCTCCCGAGGGGGATGGAACACTGAAGCTTTCTTT
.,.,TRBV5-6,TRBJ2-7,CASSLPRESYEQYF,TGTGCCAGCAGCTTGCCCCGGGAGTCCTACGAGCAGTACTTC
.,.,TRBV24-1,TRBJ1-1,CATSDGGPNTEAFF,TGTGCCACCAGTGACGGGGGCCCTAACACTGAAGCTTTCTTT
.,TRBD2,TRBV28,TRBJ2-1,CASSLVGLVAGAAYNEQFF,TGTGCCAGCAGCCTTGTGGGCCTAGTAGCGGGAGCAGCCTACAATGAGCAGTTCTTC
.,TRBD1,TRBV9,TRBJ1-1,CASSVGSTGGMNTEAFF,TGTGCCAGCAGCGTAGGGAGTACAGGGGGGATGAACACTGAAGCTTTCTTT
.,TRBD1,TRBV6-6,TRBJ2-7,CASSYGTGRSYEQYF,TGTGCCAGCAGTTACGGGACAGGGCGATCCTACGAGCAGTACTTC
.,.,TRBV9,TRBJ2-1,CASSVAPKSSYNEQFF,TGTGCCAGCAGCGTAGCTCCGAAGAGCTCCTACAATGAGCAGTTCTTC
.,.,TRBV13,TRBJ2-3,CASSLNGRATDTQYF,TGTGCCAGCAGCTTAAACGGGAGAGCCACAGATACGCAGTATTTT
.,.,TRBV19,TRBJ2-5,CASTTKGGPQETQYF,TGTGCCAGTACCACCAAAGGGGGGCCCCAAGAGACCCAGTACTTC
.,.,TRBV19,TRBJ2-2,CASSGLGGELFF,TGTGCCAGTAGCGGGCTGGGCGGGGAGCTGTTTTTT
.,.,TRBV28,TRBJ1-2,CASSSPGTDYGYTF,TGTGCCAGCAGTTCGCCCGGGACCGACTATGGCTACACCTTC
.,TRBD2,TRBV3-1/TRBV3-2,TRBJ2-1,CASSQASGGGGEQFF,TGTGCCAGCAGCCAAGCGAGCGGGGGAGGTGGTGAGCAGTTCTTC
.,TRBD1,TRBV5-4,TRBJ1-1,CASSQDRPGGMNTEAFF,TGTGCCAGCAGCCAGGACAGGCCTGGTGGGATGAACACTGAAGCTTTCTTT
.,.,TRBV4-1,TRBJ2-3,CASSLGTPAGGTQYF,TGCGCCAGCAGCCTAGGGACTCCCGCCGGAGGCACGCAGTATTTT
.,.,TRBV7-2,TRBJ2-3,CASSLGSTDTQYF,TGTGCCAGCAGCTTAGGCAGCACAGATACGCAGTATTTT
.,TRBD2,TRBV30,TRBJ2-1,CAWTAGTSGLIF,TGTGCCTGGACTGCCGGGACTAGCGGGTTGATCTTC
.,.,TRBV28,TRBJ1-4,CASSLPLVGAREKLFF,TGTGCCAGCAGTTTACCCCTAGTGGGGGCGCGAGAAAAACTGTTTTTT
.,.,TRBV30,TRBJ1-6,CAWALGGRTNSPLHF,TGTGCCTGGGCGCTCGGGGGGCGGACGAATTCACCCCTCCACTTT
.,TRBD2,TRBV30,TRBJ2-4,CAWDTSGENIQYF,TGTGCCTGGGATACTAGCGGGGAAAACATTCAGTACTTC
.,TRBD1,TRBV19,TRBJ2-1,CASGRGTGGNEQFF,TGTGCCAGTGGCCGGGGGACAGGGGGCAATGAGCAGTTCTTC
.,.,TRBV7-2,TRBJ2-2,CASSLTGVTGKLFF,TGTGCCAGCAGCCTCACAGGAGTCACCGGAAAGCTGTTTTTT
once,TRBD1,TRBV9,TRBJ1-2,CASSSGQHYGYTF,TGTGCCAGCAGCTCGGGACAGCACTATGGCTACACCTTC
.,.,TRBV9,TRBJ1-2,CASSLDGVGGYTF,TGTGCCAGCAGCCTGGACGGAGTGGGGGGCTACACCTTC
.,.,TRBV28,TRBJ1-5,CASSLVEQPQHF,TGTGCCAGCAGTTTGGTCGAGCAGCCCCAGCATTTT
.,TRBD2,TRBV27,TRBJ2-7,CASSLAGGHEQYF,TGTGCCAGCAGTTTAGCGGGGGGACACGAGCAGTACTTC
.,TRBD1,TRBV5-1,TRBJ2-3,CASSSETGSTDTQYF,TGCGCCAGCAGCTCGGAGACAGGGAGCACAGATACGCAGTATTTT
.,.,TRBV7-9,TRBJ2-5,CASSSSLGLSKTQYF,TGTGCCAGCAGCTCGTCCCTGGGACTGTCTAAGACCCAGTACTTC
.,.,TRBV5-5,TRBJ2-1,CASSRARESPYNEQFF,TGTGCCAGCAGCCGAGCGAGGGAATCTCCCTACAATGAGCAGTTCTTC
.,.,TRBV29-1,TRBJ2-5,CSVEQWGRRKETQYF,TGCAGCGTTGAACAGTGGGGAAGACGGAAAGAGACCCAGTACTTC
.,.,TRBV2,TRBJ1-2,CASNKNANYGYTF,TGTGCCAGCAACAAAAACGCTAACTATGGCTACACCTTC
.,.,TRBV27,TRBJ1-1,CASSPLDRNTEAFF,TGTGCCAGCAGTCCCCTGGACAGAAACACTGAAGCTTTCTTT
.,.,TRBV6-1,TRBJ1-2,CASSEFGRASNYGYTF,TGTGCCAGCAGTGAATTTGGGAGGGCCTCTAACTATGGCTACACCTTC
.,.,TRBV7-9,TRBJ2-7,CASSWDKSSYEQYF,TGTGCCAGCAGCTGGGACAAGAGCTCCTACGAGCAGTACTTC
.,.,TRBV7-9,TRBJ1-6,CASSLSALWGGNSPLHF,TGTGCCAGCAGCTTATCAGCTCTTTGGGGAGGGAATTCACCCCTCCACTTT
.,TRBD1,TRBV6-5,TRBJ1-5,CASSSTDRGQQPQHF,TGTGCCAGCAGCTCCACCGACAGGGGGCAACAGCCCCAGCATTTT
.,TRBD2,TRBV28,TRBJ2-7,CASSLGLAGVRQYF,TGTGCCAGCAGCCTCGGACTAGCGGGAGTGCGGCAGTACTTC
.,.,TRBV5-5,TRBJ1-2,CASSFSGADYGYTF,TGTGCCAGCAGCTTTTCGGGGGCTGACTATGGCTACACCTTC
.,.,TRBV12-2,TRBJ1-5,CASRLTRDRNQPQHF,TGTGCAAGTCGCTTAACCCGAGACCGGAATCAGCCCCAGCATTTT
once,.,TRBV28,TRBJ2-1,CASTLGGTPYNEQFF,TGTGCCAGCACCCTGGGGGGAACACCCTACAATGAGCAGTTCTTC
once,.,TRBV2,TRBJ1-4,CASSGRVGTNEKLFF,TGTGCCAGCAGTGGGAGGGTCGGAACTAATGAAAAACTGTTTTTT
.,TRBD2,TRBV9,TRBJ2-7,CVSSASGRSGYEQYF,TGTGTCAGCAGCGCTAGCGGGAGGAGTGGCTACGAGCAGTACTTC
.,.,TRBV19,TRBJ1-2,CASRDTVYGYTF,TGTGCCAGTAGAGACACCGTTTATGGCTACACCTTC
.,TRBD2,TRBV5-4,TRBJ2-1,CASSFSSGAYNEQFF,TGTGCCAGCAGCTTCTCTAGCGGGGCTTACAATGAGCAGTTCTTC
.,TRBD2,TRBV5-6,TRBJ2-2,CASSSILAGDYTGELFF,TGTGCCAGCAGCTCCATACTAGCGGGGGATTACACCGGGGAGCTGTTTTTT
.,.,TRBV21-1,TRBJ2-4,CASRNGGTAKNIQYF,TGTGCCAGCAGGAATGGCGGGACGGCCAAAAACATTCAGTACTTC